The 21 T cell receptor beta chains presented below share a single source sample, sequenced in a study of T cell repertoires in cytomegalovirus infection. TCRdb reanalysed the reads using MiXCR and keeps one entry per CDR3 protein. The table has a few hundred thousand distinct CDR3 sequences, over 7.5% seen once; the top ten hold around 4%. Input material: PBMCs. The origin of the receptors is a human donor in good health (CMV status not recorded). Some clones in this sample may be carry-over from other donors' samples.

In its sample, this clonotype was seen many times. This chain uses TRBV27 with TRBJ1-6; 9 bases agree with TRBD1. The CDR3 is 16 residues long. The germline V gene has CDR1 MNHEY and CDR2 SMNVEV (reference sequence). Trimming cost V 6 bases and J 7 bases; bases outside gene matches: 10. The CDR3 nucleotides are TGTGCCAGCAGCCTAATCTCCGGGACAGGGAATTCACCCCTCCACTTT. Its translation: CASSLISGTGNSPLHF.

This clonotype was counted a few times. The rearrangement joins TRBV6-2 or TRBV6-3 to TRBJ2-7, with 7 nucleotides matching TRBD1. The junction had 3 bases not matched to a gene; V was cut back by 5 bases and J by 5 bases. Germline V CDR1 and CDR2: MNHEY, SVGEGT. The CDR3 loop spans 12 amino acids. CDR3 bases: TGTGCCAGCAGTGGCACAGGGGACGAGCAGTACTTC. Protein product: CASSGTGDEQYF.

V and J are TRBV30 and TRBJ1-3; D is unclear. The ends were cut back, 2 bases at V and 0 bases at J, with 8 bases in the middle. CDR1 is GTSNPN and CDR2 is SVGIG in the germline V gene (reference sequence). The CDR3 consists of 14 residues. The CDR3 reads CAWSLRRSGNTIYF. CDR3 in DNA: TGTGCCTGGAGTCTACGGCGCTCTGGAAACACCATATATTTT.

The rearrangement links TRBV24-1 to TRBJ1-2, with D possibly TRBD1 on 5 matching bases. The CDR3 totals 17 residues. The germline V gene encodes CDR1 KGHDR and CDR2 SFDVKD. V dropped 5 bases and J dropped 4 bases, with 22 bases sitting between them. In nucleotides, the CDR3 is TGTGCCACCAGTGCCTCCTCCGGGGGACGAACTTTCTATGGCTACACCTTC. It specifies CATSASSGGRTFYGYTF.

The genes are TRBV12-3 or TRBV12-4 and TRBJ1-5, with 7 bases matching TRBD1. The CDR3 is made up of 14 amino acids. V shed 5 bases and J 4 bases; nucleotides not matched to a gene: 5. The CDR3 DNA is TGTGCCAGCAGTGTAGGGGGCCCGAATCAGCCCCAGCATTTT. This gives the protein CASSVGGPNQPQHF.

This clonotype has a count of ten or more. The J gene is TRBJ2-2, the V gene TRBV7-2; 7 nucleotides match TRBD2. This CDR3 contains 16 residues. The ends lost 1 base at V and 4 bases at J; junction bases unmatched: 6. From germline, CDR1 is SGHTA and CDR2 FQGNSA. The CDR3 sequence is CASSLVGRGSTGELFF. CDR3 nucleotide sequence: TGTGCCAGCAGCTTAGTTGGGCGGGGGTCCACCGGGGAGCTGTTTTTT.

In DNA, the CDR3 is TGTGCCAGCAGCGGGGACTCGTTTGGGAGGGAGCTGTTTTTT. Its translation: CASSGDSFGRELFF. This sequence joins TRBV7-3 and TRBJ2-2; the D gene is possibly TRBD2 (6 bases). V was clipped by 5 bases and J by 9 bases, with 16 bases between them. Germline V CDR1 and CDR2: SGHTA, FQGTGA. The CDR3 is made up of 14 amino acids. Variable domain in full (rest from reference TRBV7-3 and TRBJ2-2): GAGVSQTPSNKVTEKGKYVELRCDPISGHTALYWYRQSLGQGPEFLIYFQGTGAADDSGLPNDRFFAVRPEGSVSTLKIQRTERGDSAVYLCASSGDSFGRELFFGEGSRLTVL.

This clonotype occurred many times. The chain couples TRBV7-2 to TRBJ1-6; 7 nucleotides match TRBD1. CDR3 size: 15 residues. J gave up 7 bases and V 1 base, and 4 bases lay outside the gene matches. Germline CDR1 and CDR2: SGHTA and FQGNSA. CDR3 bases: TGTGCCAGCAGCTTAGTGGCAGGGGGAAATTCACCCCTCCACTTT. Protein: CASSLVAGGNSPLHF.

This clonotype was counted ten times or more. This sequence joins TRBV7-2 and TRBJ1-1; the match to TRBD1 covers 7 bases. CDR1 is SGHTA and CDR2 is FQGNSA in the germline V gene. With V trimmed by 5 bases and J by 5 bases, 11 bases remained unmatched. CDR3 length equals 15 residues. CDR3 in amino acids: CASSPRQGPSTEAFF. In DNA, the CDR3 is TGTGCCAGCAGCCCCCGACAGGGCCCGAGTACTGAAGCTTTCTTT. The full variable domain, its missing parts supplied by reference TRBV7-2 and TRBJ1-1, is GAGVSQSPSNKVTEKGKDVELRCDPISGHTALYWYRQSLGQGLEFLIYFQGNSAPDKSGLPSDRFSAERTGGSVSTLTIQRTQQEDSAVYLCASSPRQGPSTEAFFGQGTRLTVV.

The chain is built from TRBV2 and TRBJ2-1; no reliable D call. V lost 4 bases and J lost 0, with 10 bases in between. The CDR3 totals 15 residues. Germline loops: CDR1 SNHLY, CDR2 FYNNEI. CDR3 in amino acids: CASSVDLSSYNEQFF. CDR3 in DNA: TGTGCCAGCAGTGTTGACCTAAGCTCCTACAATGAGCAGTTCTTC.

This clonotype was detected many times. The chain has TRBV7-2 and TRBJ1-5; TRBD1 might be the D (6 bases). V lost 6 bases and J lost 6, with 18 bases in between. The CDR3 is 15 residues long. Germline V CDR1 and CDR2: SGHTA, FQGNSA. As DNA, the CDR3 is TGTGCCAGCAGTTTCAATCCGGGACAACTTCAGCCCCAGCATTTT. Its protein product is CASSFNPGQLQPQHF.

This clonotype was recorded a few times. The CDR3 region has the DNA TGTGCCAGCAGTTTAGTGATAAGGAATGAGCAGTTCTTC. It yields the protein CASSLVIRNEQFF. V gene TRBV12-3 or TRBV12-4 combines with J gene TRBJ2-1; D is uncertain. The length of the CDR3 is 13 residues. The germline V and J ends were trimmed by 1 base and 7 bases, with 8 bases remaining between them.

This clonotype was counted many times. The V and J genes are TRBV7-8 and TRBJ1-1; maybe TRBD1 (6 bases). This CDR3 is 15 amino acids long. The ends were cut back, 4 bases at V and 4 bases at J, with 16 bases in the middle. Germline V gives CDR1 SGHVS, CDR2 FQNEAQ. CDR3 in DNA: TGTGCCAGCAGCTCAAGGGGGGGGGTCGCCACTGAAGCTTTCTTT. Amino acids: CASSSRGGVATEAFF.

This clonotype occurred many times. The chain couples TRBV7-9 to TRBJ1-1, with 9 bases matching TRBD1. Trimming at V came to 5 bases and at J to 4 bases, leaving 5 bases not matched to a gene. CDR1 is SEHNR and CDR2 is FQNEAQ in the germline V gene (reference sequence). The CDR3 has 14 amino acids. CDR3 coding DNA: TGTGCCAGCAGCCTGGGACAGGGACTCACTGAAGCTTTCTTT. Residues: CASSLGQGLTEAFF.

The chain employs TRBV3-1 and TRBJ2-3; tentative D call: TRBD2 (6 bases). V shed 6 bases and J shed 11 bases, with 15 bases lying between them. The CDR3 loop spans 12 amino acids. Germline V gene sequence: CDR1 LGHDT, CDR2 YNNKEL (reference sequence). The CDR3 nucleotides are TGTGCCAGCAGTTCCACGGGGGAAATGCAGTATTTT. It yields the protein CASSSTGEMQYF.

In its sample, this clonotype was seen a few times. CDR3 DNA sequence: TGTGCCAGCAGTTCATACCGGACTAGCGGGAGATCCTACAATGAGCAGTTCTTC. Protein sequence: CASSSYRTSGRSYNEQFF. The chain uses TRBV12-3 or TRBV12-4 and TRBJ2-1, with 13 bases lining up with TRBD2. V shed 4 bases and J 1 base; nucleotides not matched to a gene: 7. This CDR3 contains 18 residues.

A few counts support this clonotype. The genes are TRBV7-3 and TRBJ1-1, with D possibly matching TRBD1 (6 bases). CDR3 length: 13 amino acids. Deletions cut 10 bases from V and 0 bases from J, with 12 bases between. Germline lookup yields CDR1 SGHTA and CDR2 FQGTGA. In nucleotides, the CDR3 is TGTGCCACGGGGGCAGGGTTGAACACTGAAGCTTTCTTT. Translated, it gives CATGAGLNTEAFF.

This clonotype was picked up many times. The V gene is TRBV12-3 or TRBV12-4, the J gene TRBJ1-2; D gene uncertain. The CDR3 has 14 amino acids. The V and J ends lost 7 bases and 4 bases respectively, with 16 bases between them. CDR3 DNA sequence: TGTGCCAGCACCCCATCGATGGTACTCTATGGCTACACCTTC. This codes for CASTPSMVLYGYTF.

This sequence joins TRBV11-2 and TRBJ2-5; tentative D call: TRBD2 (6 bases). Trimming removed 3 bases from V and 1 base from J, with 15 bases in between. This CDR3 has 16 residues. The V gene's germline CDR1 is SGHAT and CDR2 FQNNGV. The CDR3: CASSFGTRDSQETQYF. The CDR3 DNA sequence: TGTGCCAGCAGCTTTGGTACACGGGACTCCCAAGAGACCCAGTACTTC.

This clonotype was counted many times. The CDR3 reads CASSFGGRSGTDTQYF. In DNA, the CDR3 is TGTGCCAGCAGCTTCGGCGGGAGGAGTGGCACAGATACGCAGTATTTT. V and J are TRBV7-3 and TRBJ2-3, with 8 bases identical to TRBD2. The V and J ends lost 3 bases and 1 base, in that order; junction bases with no gene match: 6. The CDR3 has 16 residues. Germline CDR1 is SGHTA and CDR2 is FQGTGA. The complete variable domain, with remaining parts taken from reference TRBV7-3 and TRBJ2-3, reads GAGVSQTPSNKVTEKGKYVELRCDPISGHTALYWYRQSLGQGPEFLIYFQGTGAADDSGLPNDRFFAVRPEGSVSTLKIQRTERGDSAVYLCASSFGGRSGTDTQYFGPGTRLTVL.

The chain couples TRBV9 to TRBJ2-2; TRBD1 matches at 7 bases. V lost 3 bases and J lost 6; bases outside the gene matches: 11. This CDR3 has 16 amino acids. In germline, CDR1 is SGDLS, CDR2 YYNGEE. This CDR3 reads CASSGPEGAQAGELFF. Written as DNA, the CDR3 is TGTGCCAGCAGCGGACCTGAGGGGGCGCAAGCCGGGGAGCTGTTTTTT.